The TCR beta chain described here comes from a study of control samples from healthy donors and cancer patients. The table came from immunoSEQ multiplex PCR; TCRdb's copy has only in-frame clones and leaves some out. The sample has about 130,000 clones, roughly 94% seen once. Germline loops: CDR1 LGHDT, CDR2 YNNKEL (reference sequence). Trimming removed 1 base at V and 4 bases at J, with 14 bases between. The CDR3 extends over 16 amino acids. The chain uses TRBV3-1 (or the pseudogene TRBV3-2) and TRBJ1-3; possible D gene TRBD1, 5 bases. Sequenced sample: PBMCs. This receptor was identified in a man in his fifties or sixties with colorectal cancer. The CDR3 DNA is TGTGCCAGCAGCCAAGGCAGTTGGGGGAGGGGAAACACCATATATTTT. This sequence encodes CASSQGSWGRGNTIYF.